Reported below is one T cell receptor (beta chain). As yet, its antigen is unknown. CDR1 is SGHTA and CDR2 is FQGNSA in the germline V gene. The length of the CDR3 is 18 residues. Losses at the gene ends were 3 bases for V and 2 bases for J; bases not matched to a gene: 15. With survey level as its setting, the immunoSEQ assay was v3.0. Some clones are missing from TCRdb's copy, which holds only in-frame ones; the method was immunoSEQ multiplex PCR. The table has 25,000 to 30,000 clones, 70% to 90% seen once. The data originate from a study of long-term antiretroviral therapy in people with HIV. Study results and limitations: Repertoires in HIV (unlike those of controls) had narrower CDR3 length ranges. Blood draws took place between the mid-2000s and the late 2010s and possibly involved older ART regimens.

Cryopreserved PBMC samples of about 1-10 million cells were used for DNA extraction. The sequence was obtained from a man in his forties with HIV. This chain joins TRBV7-2 and TRBJ2-5; 7 nucleotides match TRBD2. This material consisted of unsorted PBMCs, taken 2.7 years after starting antiretroviral therapy. CDR3 sequence (DNA): TGTGCCAGCAGCTTCGCGGGAGTAGGAGGATACGCGCAAGAGACCCAGTACTTC. Translating it yields CASSFAGVGGYAQETQYF.